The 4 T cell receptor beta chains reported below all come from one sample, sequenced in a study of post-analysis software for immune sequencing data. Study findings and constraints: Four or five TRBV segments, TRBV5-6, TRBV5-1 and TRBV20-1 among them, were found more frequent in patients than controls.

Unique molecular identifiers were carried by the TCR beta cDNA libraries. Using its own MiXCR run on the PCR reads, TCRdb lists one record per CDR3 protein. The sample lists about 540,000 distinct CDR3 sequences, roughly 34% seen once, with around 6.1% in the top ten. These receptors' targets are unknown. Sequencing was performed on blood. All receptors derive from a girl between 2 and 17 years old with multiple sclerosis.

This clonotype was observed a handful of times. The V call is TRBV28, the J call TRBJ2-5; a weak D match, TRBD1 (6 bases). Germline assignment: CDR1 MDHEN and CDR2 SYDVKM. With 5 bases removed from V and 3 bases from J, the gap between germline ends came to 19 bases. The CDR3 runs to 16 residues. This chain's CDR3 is CASSPTLGRGEETQYF. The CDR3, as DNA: TGTGCCAGCAGTCCCACCCTCGGCAGGGGAGAAGAGACCCAGTACTTC.

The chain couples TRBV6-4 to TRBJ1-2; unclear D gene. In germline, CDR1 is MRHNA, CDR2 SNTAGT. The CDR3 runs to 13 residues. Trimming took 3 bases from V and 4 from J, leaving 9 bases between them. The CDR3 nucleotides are TGTGCCAGCAGTGAATCGGACGGCTATGGCTACACCTTC. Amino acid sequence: CASSESDGYGYTF.

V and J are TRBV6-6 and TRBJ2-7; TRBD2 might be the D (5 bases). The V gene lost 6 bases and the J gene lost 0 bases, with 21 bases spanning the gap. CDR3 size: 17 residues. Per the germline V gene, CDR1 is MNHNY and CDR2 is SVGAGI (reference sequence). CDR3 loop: CASSTTLRGSLSYEQYF. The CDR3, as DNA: TGTGCCAGCAGCACCACTCTCCGAGGGTCCCTCTCCTACGAGCAGTACTTC.

The CDR3 DNA follows: TGTGCCAGCGACACAAACAGGGGCAACGAGAAGTACTTC. This translates into CASDTNRGNEKYF. The chain has TRBV6-5 and TRBJ2-5; 7 bases are shared with TRBD1. V lost 8 bases and J lost 12; bases outside the gene matches: 15. Germline V gene data show CDR1 as MNHEY and CDR2 as SVGAGI. The CDR3 is 13 amino acids.